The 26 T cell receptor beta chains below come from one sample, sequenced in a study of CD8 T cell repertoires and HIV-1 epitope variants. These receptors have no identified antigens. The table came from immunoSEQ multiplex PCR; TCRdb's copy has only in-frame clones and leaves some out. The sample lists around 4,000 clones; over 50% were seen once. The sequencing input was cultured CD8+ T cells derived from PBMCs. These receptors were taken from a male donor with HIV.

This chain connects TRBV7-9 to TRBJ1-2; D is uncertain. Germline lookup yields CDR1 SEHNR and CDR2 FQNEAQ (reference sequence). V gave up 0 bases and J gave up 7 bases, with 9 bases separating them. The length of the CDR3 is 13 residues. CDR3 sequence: CASSLAREPGYTF. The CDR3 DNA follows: TGTGCCAGCAGCTTAGCCCGGGAACCTGGCTACACCTTC.

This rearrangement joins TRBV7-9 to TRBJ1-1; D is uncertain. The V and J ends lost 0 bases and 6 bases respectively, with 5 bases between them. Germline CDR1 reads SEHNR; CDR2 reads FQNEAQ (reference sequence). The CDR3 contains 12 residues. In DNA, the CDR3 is TGTGCCAGCAGCTTAGCCCAGGCTGAAGCTTTCTTT. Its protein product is CASSLAQAEAFF.

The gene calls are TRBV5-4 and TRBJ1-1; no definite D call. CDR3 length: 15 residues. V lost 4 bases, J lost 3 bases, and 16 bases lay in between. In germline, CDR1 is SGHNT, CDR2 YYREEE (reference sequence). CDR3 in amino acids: CASSRMEGWDTEAFF. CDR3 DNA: TGTGCCAGCAGCAGGATGGAGGGTTGGGACACTGAAGCTTTCTTT.

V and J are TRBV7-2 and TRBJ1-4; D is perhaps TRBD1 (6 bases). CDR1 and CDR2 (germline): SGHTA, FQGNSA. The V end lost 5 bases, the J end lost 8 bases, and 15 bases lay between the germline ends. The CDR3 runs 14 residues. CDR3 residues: CASSGAGAREKLFF. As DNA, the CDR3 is TGTGCCAGCAGCGGAGCGGGGGCTCGAGAAAAACTGTTTTTT.

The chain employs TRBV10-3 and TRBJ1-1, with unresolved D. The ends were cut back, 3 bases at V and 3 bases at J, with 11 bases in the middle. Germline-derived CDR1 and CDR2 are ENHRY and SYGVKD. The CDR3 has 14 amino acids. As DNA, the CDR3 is TGTGCCATCAGTGAACGTGAGGGAGACACTGAAGCTTTCTTT. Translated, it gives CAISEREGDTEAFF.

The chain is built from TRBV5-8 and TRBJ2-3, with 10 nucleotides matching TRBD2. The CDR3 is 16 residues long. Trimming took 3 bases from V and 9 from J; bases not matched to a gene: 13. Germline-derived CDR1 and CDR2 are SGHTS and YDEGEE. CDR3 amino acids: CASSSRRLLAGDTQYF. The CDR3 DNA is TGTGCCAGCAGCTCCCGGAGGCTTCTAGCGGGAGACACGCAGTATTTT.

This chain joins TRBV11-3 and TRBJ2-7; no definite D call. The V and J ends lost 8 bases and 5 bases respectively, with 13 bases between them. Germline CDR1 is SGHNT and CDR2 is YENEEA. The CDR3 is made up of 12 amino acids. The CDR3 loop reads CASPPRNHEQYF. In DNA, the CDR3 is TGTGCCAGCCCTCCCAGGAATCACGAGCAGTACTTC.

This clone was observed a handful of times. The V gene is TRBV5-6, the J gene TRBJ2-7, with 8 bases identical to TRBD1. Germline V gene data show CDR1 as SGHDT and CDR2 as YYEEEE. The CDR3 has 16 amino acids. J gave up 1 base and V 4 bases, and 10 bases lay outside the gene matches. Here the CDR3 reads CASSPGGSYISYEQYF. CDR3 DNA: TGTGCCAGCAGCCCAGGGGGCTCTTATATATCCTACGAGCAGTACTTC. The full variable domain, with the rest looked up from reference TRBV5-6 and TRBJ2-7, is DAGVTQSPTHLIKTRGQQVTLRCSPKSGHDTVSWYQQALGQGPQFIFQYYEEEERQRGNFPDRFSGHQFPNYSSELNVNALLLGDSALYLCASSPGGSYISYEQYFGPGTRLTVT.

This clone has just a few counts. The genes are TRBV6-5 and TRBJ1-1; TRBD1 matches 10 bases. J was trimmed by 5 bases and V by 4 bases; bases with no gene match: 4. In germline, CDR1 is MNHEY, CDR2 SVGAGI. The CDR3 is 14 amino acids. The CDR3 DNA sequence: TGTGCCAGCAGTTGGGGGACAGGGGTAACTGAAGCTTTCTTT. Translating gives CASSWGTGVTEAFF.

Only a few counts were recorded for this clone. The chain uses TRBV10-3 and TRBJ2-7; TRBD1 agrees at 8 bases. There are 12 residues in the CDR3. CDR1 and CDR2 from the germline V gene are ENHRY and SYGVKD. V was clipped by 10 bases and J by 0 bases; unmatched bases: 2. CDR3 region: CATGTGSYEQYF. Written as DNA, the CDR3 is TGTGCCACCGGGACAGGCTCCTACGAGCAGTACTTC.

DNA of the CDR3: TGTGCCAGCAGCCCTAGCGGAGCGGGGGGGGTAGAGACCCAGTACTTC. This gives the protein CASSPSGAGGVETQYF. The chain has TRBV7-2 and TRBJ2-5, with 10 bases fitting TRBD2. The CDR3 totals 16 residues. Germline V lookup: CDR1 SGHTA, CDR2 FQGNSA. Germline trimming cut 5 bases from V and 4 bases from J; bases unmatched to any gene: 10.

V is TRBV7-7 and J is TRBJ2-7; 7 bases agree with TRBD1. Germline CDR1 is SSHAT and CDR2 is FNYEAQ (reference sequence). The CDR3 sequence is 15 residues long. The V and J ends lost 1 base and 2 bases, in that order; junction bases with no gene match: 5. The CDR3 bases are TGTGCCAGCAGCTTAGGACAGGGTATCGCCTACGAGCAGTACTTC. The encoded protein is CASSLGQGIAYEQYF.

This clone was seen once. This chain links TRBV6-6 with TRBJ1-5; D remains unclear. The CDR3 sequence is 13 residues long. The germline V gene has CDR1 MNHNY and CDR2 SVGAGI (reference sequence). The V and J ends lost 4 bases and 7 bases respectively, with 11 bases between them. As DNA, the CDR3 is TGTGCCAGCAGTTTTAGGGCTGAACAGCCCCAGCATTTT. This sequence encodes CASSFRAEQPQHF.

The CDR3 region is CASSLPPDSASYEQYF. CDR3 in DNA: TGTGCCAGCAGTCTACCCCCAGACAGCGCGTCCTACGAGCAGTACTTC. J is TRBJ2-5 and V is TRBV28, with D possibly TRBD1 on 5 matching bases. The assigned J gene may be wrong: the sequence end matches TRBJ2-7 better. CDR1 MDHEN and CDR2 SYDVKM come from the germline V gene. CDR3 length equals 16 residues.

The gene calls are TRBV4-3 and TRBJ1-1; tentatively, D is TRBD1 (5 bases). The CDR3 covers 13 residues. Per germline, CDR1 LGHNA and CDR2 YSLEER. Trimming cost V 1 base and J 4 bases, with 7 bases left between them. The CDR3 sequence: CASSQGGATEAFF. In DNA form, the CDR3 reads TGCGCCAGCAGCCAAGGTGGGGCCACTGAAGCTTTCTTT.

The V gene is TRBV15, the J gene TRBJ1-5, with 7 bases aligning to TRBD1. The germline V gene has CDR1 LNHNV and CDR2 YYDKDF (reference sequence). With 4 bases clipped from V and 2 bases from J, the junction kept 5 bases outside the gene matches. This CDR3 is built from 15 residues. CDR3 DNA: TGTGCCACCAGCAATTCCGGACAGGGCAATCAGCCCCAGCATTTT. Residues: CATSNSGQGNQPQHF. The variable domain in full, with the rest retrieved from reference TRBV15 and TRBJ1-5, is DAMVIQNPRYQVTQFGKPVTLSCSQTLNHNVMYWYQQKSSQAPKLLFHYYDKDFNNEADTPDNFQSRRPNTSFCFLDIRSPGLGDTAMYLCATSNSGQGNQPQHFGDGTRLSIL.

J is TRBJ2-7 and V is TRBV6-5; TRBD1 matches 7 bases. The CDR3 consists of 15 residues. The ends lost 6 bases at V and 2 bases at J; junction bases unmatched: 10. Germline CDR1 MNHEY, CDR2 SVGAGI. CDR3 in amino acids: CASSLTGSFTYEQYF. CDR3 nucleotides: TGTGCCAGCAGCCTGACAGGGTCATTTACCTACGAGCAGTACTTC.

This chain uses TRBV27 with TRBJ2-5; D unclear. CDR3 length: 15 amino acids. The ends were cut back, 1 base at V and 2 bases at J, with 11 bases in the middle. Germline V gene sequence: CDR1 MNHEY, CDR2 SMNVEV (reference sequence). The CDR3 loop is CASSLFAALQETQYF. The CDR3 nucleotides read TGTGCCAGCAGTTTATTCGCTGCACTGCAAGAGACCCAGTACTTC.

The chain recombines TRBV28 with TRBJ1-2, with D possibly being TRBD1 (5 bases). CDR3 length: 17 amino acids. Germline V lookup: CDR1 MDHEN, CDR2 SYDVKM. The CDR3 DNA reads TGTGCTGTCCACTCGCCAGGTATCATGCCCTGGTCAGGGGGCTACACCTTC. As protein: CAVHSPGIMPWSGGYTF.

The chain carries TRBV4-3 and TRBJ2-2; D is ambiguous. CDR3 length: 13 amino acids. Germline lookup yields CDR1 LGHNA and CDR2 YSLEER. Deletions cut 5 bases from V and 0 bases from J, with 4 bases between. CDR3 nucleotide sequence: TGCGCCAGCAGCAACCCGAACACCGGGGAGCTGTTTTTT. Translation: CASSNPNTGELFF.

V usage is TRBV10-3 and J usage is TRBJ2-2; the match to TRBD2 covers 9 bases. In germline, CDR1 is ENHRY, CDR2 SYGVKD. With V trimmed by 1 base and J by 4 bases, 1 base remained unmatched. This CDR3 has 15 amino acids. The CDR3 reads CAISELLAGTGELFF. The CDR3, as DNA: TGTGCCATCAGTGAGTTACTAGCGGGCACCGGGGAGCTGTTTTTT.

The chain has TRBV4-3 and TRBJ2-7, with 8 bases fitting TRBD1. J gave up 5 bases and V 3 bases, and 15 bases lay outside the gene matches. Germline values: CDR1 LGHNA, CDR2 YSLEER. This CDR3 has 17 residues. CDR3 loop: CASSQEPFGQGSHEQYF. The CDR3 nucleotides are TGCGCCAGCAGCCAGGAGCCTTTTGGACAGGGATCCCACGAGCAGTACTTC.

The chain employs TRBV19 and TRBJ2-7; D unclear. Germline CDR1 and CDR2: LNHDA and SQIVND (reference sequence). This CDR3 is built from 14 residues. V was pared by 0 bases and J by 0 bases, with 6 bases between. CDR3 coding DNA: TGTGCCAGTAGTATAGATCTGGGCTCCTACGAGCAGTACTTC. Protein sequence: CASSIDLGSYEQYF.

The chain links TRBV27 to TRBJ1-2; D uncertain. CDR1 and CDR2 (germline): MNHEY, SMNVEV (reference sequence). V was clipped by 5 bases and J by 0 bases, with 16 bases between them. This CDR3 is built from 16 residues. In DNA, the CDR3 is TGTGCCAGCAGTCCAGGACCGCACAGCACTAACTATGGCTACACCTTC. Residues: CASSPGPHSTNYGYTF.

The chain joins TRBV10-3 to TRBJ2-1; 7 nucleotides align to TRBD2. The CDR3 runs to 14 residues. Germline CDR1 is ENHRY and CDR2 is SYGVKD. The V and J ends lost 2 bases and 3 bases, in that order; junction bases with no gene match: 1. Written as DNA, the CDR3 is TGTGCCATCAGTGAGCCGGGGGGCTACAATGAGCAGTTCTTC. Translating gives CAISEPGGYNEQFF.

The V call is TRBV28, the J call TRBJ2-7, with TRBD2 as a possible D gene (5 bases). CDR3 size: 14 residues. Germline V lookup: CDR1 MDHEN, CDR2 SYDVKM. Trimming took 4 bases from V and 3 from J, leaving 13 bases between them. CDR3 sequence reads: CASSSDSSNYEQYF. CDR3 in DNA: TGTGCCAGCAGTTCAGACTCTAGCAACTACGAGCAGTACTTC.